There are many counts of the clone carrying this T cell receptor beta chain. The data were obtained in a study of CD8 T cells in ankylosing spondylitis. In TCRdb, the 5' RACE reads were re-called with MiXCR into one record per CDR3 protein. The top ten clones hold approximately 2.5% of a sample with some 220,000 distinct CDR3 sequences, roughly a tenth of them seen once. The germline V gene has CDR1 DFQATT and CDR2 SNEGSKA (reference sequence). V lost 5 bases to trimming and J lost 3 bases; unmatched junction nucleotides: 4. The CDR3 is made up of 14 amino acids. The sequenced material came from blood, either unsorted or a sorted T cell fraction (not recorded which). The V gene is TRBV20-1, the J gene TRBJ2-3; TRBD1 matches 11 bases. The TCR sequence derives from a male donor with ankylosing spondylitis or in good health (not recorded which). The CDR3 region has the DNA TGCAGTGCTGTCGGGACAGGGGGAACAGATACGCAGTATTTT. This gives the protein CSAVGTGGTDTQYF.